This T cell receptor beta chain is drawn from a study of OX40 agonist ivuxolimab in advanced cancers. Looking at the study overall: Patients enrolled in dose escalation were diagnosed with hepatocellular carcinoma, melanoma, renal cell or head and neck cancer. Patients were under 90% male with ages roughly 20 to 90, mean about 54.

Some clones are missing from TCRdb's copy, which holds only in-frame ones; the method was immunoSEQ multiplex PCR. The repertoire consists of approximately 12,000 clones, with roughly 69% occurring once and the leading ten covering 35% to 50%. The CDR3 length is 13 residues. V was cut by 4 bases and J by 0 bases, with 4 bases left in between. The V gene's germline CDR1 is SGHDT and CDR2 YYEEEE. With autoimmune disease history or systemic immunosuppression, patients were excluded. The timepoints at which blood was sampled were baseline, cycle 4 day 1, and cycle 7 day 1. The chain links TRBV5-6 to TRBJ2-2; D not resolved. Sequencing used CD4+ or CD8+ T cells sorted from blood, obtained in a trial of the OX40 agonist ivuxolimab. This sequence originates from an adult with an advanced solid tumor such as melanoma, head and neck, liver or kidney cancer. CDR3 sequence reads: CASSTANTGELFF. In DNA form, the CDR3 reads TGTGCCAGCAGCACCGCGAACACCGGGGAGCTGTTTTTT.